The 16 T cell receptor beta chains below come from one sample, sequenced in a study of cytomegalovirus exposure and HLA in healthy donors. The PCR contained 60 Vbeta and 13 Jbeta primers. Sequencing used immunoSEQ multiplex PCR; TCRdb keeps in-frame clones, though not all of them. The sample has some 200,000 clones; more than 75% are singletons. Sequenced material: PBMCs. The receptors originated from a woman between 18 and 29 years old in good health and CMV-seronegative.

The V and J genes are TRBV10-1 and TRBJ2-1; 7 bases agree with TRBD2. CDR1 and CDR2 (germline): WNHNN, SYGVQD (reference sequence). After removal of 5 bases from V and 5 bases from J, the junction contained 3 bases not matched to a gene. CDR3 length equals 13 residues. CDR3 in DNA: TGCGCCAGCAGTCCGGGGACTAACAATGAGCAGTTCTTC. Translated, it gives CASSPGTNNEQFF.

The chain has TRBV27 and TRBJ2-2; D might be TRBD2 (6 bases). From germline, CDR1 is MNHEY and CDR2 SMNVEV (reference sequence). This CDR3 region has 14 residues. Trimming left V 6 bases short and J 4 bases short, with 12 bases between. The CDR3 region has the DNA TGTGCCAGCAGGCCGGGACTTCTCACCGGGGAGCTGTTTTTT. It specifies CASRPGLLTGELFF.

CDR3 loop: CASSPQGELSAEAFF. The CDR3 nucleotides are TGTGCCAGCTCACCACAGGGGGAACTTTCCGCTGAAGCTTTCTTT. The chain carries TRBV18 and TRBJ1-1; D is perhaps TRBD1 (6 bases). Germline CDR1 is KGHSH and CDR2 is LQKENI. This CDR3 has 15 amino acids. V shed 1 base and J shed 6 bases, with 15 bases lying between them.

The chain uses TRBV13 and TRBJ2-7, with a tentative D call TRBD2 (5 bases). The germline V gene encodes CDR1 PRHDT and CDR2 FYEKMQ (reference sequence). Deletions cut 4 bases from V and 3 bases from J, with 16 bases between. The CDR3 loop spans 15 amino acids. This chain's CDR3 is CASSSSPTNIYEQYF. For the CDR3, the DNA is TGTGCCAGCAGCTCAAGCCCGACTAATATCTACGAGCAGTACTTC.

The chain combines TRBV9 with TRBJ2-3; 10 bases fit TRBD2. Trimming at V came to 3 bases and at J to 2 bases, leaving 12 bases not matched to a gene. Per germline, CDR1 SGDLS and CDR2 YYNGEE. This CDR3 is 18 amino acids long. The CDR3: CASSGLPTSGSFTDTQYF. The CDR3 DNA reads TGTGCCAGCAGCGGACTTCCGACTAGCGGGTCGTTCACAGATACGCAGTATTTT. Supplemented by reference TRBV9 and TRBJ2-3, the full variable domain reads DSGVTQTPKHLITATGQRVTLRCSPRSGDLSVYWYQQSLDQGLQFLIQYYNGEERAKGNILERFSAQQFPDLHSELNLSSLELGDSALYFCASSGLPTSGSFTDTQYFGPGTRLTVL.

The chain recombines TRBV10-2 with TRBJ1-2; 7 positions match TRBD1. This CDR3 contains 15 residues. Trimming cost V 3 bases and J 6 bases; bases outside gene matches: 10. Germline CDR1 reads WSHSY; CDR2 reads SAAADI. This chain's CDR3 is CASSDPQGWGHGYTF. The CDR3 DNA reads as TGCGCCAGCAGTGACCCACAGGGGTGGGGTCATGGCTACACCTTC.

This clone has only a few counts. CDR3 nucleotide sequence: TGTGCCAGCAGCCCCGAGACAGGGGATGAAAAACTGTTTTTT. Protein: CASSPETGDEKLFF. The chain uses TRBV7-2 and TRBJ1-4, with 8 bases fitting TRBD1. The germline V gene encodes CDR1 SGHTA and CDR2 FQGNSA. The ends lost 5 bases at V and 6 bases at J; junction bases unmatched: 5. This CDR3 is 14 amino acids long.

J is TRBJ2-1 and V is TRBV6-1, with 8 bases fitting TRBD2. The J segment lost 1 base and the V segment lost 7 bases, leaving 6 bases of the junction unmatched. Germline lookup yields CDR1 MNHNS and CDR2 SASEGT. The CDR3 sequence is 15 residues long. CDR3 amino acids: CASTQTSGSYNEQFF. The CDR3 bases are TGTGCCAGCACCCAAACTAGCGGATCCTACAATGAGCAGTTCTTC.

The gene calls are TRBV5-5 and TRBJ2-1; 7 bases align to TRBD2. The CDR3 spans 14 residues. V shed 2 bases, J shed 7 bases, and the junction held 6 bases outside the gene matches. Per germline, CDR1 SGHKS and CDR2 YYEKEE (reference sequence). CDR3 in DNA: TGTGCCAGCAGCTTAAGCGGGGTTGGGAATGAGCAGTTCTTC. This gives the protein CASSLSGVGNEQFF.

The chain links TRBV30 to TRBJ2-7, with D unclear. CDR3 length: 11 amino acids. V lost 6 bases, J lost 0 bases, and 6 bases lay in between. Germline CDR1 reads GTSNPN; CDR2 reads SVGIG (reference sequence). The CDR3 DNA follows: TGTGCCTGTAGCAGCTCCTACGAGCAGTACTTC. Translated, it gives CACSSSYEQYF.

This clone has a single count. The rearrangement links TRBV5-1 to TRBJ2-7, with no clear D. The CDR3 runs 12 residues. Trimming stripped 0 bases from V and 6 bases from J, with 7 bases between. The germline V gene has CDR1 SGHRS and CDR2 YFSETQ. CDR3 sequence: CASSLGPSEQYF. The CDR3 DNA is TGCGCCAGCAGCTTGGGGCCCAGCGAGCAGTACTTC.

This chain joins TRBV4-2 and TRBJ2-1; D might be TRBD2 (6 bases). The CDR3 loop spans 15 amino acids. V was trimmed by 0 bases and J by 8 bases, leaving 14 bases between them. CDR1 and CDR2 from the germline V gene are LGHNA and YNFKEQ. The DNA for the CDR3 is TGTGCCAGCAGCCAAGACGGCTTGACTAGGTATGAGCAGTTCTTC. Translation gives CASSQDGLTRYEQFF.

This chain joins TRBV6-5 and TRBJ1-2; D remains ambiguous. Germline CDR1 is MNHEY and CDR2 is SVGAGI. The CDR3 has 16 amino acids. With 0 bases removed from V and 3 bases from J, the gap between germline ends came to 14 bases. CDR3 coding DNA: TGTGCCAGCAGTTACTCGGAGCGGGCGCGCTACTATGGCTACACCTTC. It encodes CASSYSERARYYGYTF.

The chain joins TRBV21-1 to TRBJ1-2. TRBV21-1 represents a pseudogene. This CDR3 is built from 15 residues. The CDR3 loop reads CASSKRQLANYGYTF. CDR3 in DNA: TGTGCCAGCAGCAAGCGGCAACTAGCTAACTATGGCTACACCTTC.

The rearrangement links TRBV29-1 to TRBJ1-2, with D perhaps TRBD1 (5 bases). CDR1 is SQVTM and CDR2 is ANQGSEA in the germline V gene. V lost 8 bases and J lost 5, with 18 bases in between. CDR3 length: 13 residues. The CDR3 sequence: CSIADSSNYGYTF. In DNA form, the CDR3 reads TGCAGCATAGCCGACAGTTCGAATTATGGCTACACCTTC.

The count of this clone is one. This chain joins TRBV4-1 and TRBJ1-4; possible D gene TRBD1, 5 bases. This CDR3 comprises 16 residues. Germline V gene lookup returns CDR1 MGHRA and CDR2 YSYEKL. Trimming took off 0 bases at V and 6 bases at J, with 14 bases between the two ends. CDR3 coding DNA: TGCGCCAGCAGCCAAGATCGAGGAGGGGAACATGAAAAACTGTTTTTT. It codes for CASSQDRGGEHEKLFF.